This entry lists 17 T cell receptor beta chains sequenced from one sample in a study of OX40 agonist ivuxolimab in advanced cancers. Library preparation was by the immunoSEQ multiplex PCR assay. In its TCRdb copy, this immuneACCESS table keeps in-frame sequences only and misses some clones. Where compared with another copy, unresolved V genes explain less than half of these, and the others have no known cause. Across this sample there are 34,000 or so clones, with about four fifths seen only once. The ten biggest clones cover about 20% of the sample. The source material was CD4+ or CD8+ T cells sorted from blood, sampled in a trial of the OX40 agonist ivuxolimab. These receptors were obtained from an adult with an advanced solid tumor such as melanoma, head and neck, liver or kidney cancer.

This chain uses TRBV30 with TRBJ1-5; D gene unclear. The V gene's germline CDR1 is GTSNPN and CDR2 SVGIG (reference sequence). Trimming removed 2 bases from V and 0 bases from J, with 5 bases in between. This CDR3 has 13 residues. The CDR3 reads CAWSTLSNQPQHF. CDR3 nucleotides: TGTGCCTGGAGTACCCTTAGCAATCAGCCCCAGCATTTT. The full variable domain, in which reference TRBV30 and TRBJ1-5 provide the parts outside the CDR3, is SQTIHQWPATLVQPVGSPLSLECTVEGTSNPNLYWYRQAAGRGLQLLFYSVGIGQISSEVPQNLSASRPQDRQFILSSKKLLLSDSGFYLCAWSTLSNQPQHFGDGTRLSIL.

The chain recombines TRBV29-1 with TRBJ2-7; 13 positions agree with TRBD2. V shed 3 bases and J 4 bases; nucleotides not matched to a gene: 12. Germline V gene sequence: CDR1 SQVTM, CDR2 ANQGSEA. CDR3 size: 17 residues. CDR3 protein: CSVEVGLAGAGLYEQYF. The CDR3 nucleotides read TGCAGCGTTGAGGTAGGACTAGCGGGGGCAGGGCTTTACGAGCAGTACTTC.

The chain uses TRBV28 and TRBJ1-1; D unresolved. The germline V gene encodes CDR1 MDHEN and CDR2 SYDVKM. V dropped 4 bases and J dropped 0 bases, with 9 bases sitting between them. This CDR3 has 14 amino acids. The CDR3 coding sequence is TGTGCCAGCAGTTCCCCGGCGGTGAACACTGAAGCTTTCTTT. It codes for CASSSPAVNTEAFF.

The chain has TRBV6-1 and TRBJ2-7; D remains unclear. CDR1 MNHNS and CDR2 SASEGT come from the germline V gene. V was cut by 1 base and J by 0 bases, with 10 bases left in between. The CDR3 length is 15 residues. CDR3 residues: CASSEVTGSSYEQYF. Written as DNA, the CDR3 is TGTGCCAGCAGTGAAGTAACGGGCAGCTCCTACGAGCAGTACTTC.

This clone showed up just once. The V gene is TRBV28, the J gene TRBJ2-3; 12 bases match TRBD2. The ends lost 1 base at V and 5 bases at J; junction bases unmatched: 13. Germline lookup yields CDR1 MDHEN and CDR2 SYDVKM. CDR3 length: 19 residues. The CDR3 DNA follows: TGTGCCAGCAGTTTATTACCGGGACTAGCGGGCGCTAACGGAGATACGCAGTATTTT. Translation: CASSLLPGLAGANGDTQYF.

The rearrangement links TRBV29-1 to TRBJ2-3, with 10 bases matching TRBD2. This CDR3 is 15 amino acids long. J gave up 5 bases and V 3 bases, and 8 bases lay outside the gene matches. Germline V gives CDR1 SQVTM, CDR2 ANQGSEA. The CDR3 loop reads CSVDRGAGGLDTQYF. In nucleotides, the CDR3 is TGCAGCGTTGATCGGGGAGCGGGAGGGTTAGATACGCAGTATTTT.

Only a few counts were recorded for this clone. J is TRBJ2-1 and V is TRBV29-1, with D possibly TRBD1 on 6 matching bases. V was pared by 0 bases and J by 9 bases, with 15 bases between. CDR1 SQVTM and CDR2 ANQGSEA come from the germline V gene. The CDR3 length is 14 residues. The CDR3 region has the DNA TGCAGCGTTGAAGATCTTAGCAGGGGAATTGAGCAGTTCTTC. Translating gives CSVEDLSRGIEQFF.

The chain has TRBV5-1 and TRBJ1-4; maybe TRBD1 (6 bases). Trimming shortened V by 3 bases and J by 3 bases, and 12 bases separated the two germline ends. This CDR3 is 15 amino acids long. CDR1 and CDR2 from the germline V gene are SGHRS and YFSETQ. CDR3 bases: TGCGCCAGCAGCTCCGAAGGGGGTTCTAATGAAAAACTGTTTTTT. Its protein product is CASSSEGGSNEKLFF.

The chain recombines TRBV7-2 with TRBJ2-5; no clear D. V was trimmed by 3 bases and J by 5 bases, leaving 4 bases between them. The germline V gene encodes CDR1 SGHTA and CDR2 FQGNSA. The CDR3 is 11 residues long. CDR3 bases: TGTGCCAGCAGCTTTGTGGAGACCCAGTACTTC. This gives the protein CASSFVETQYF.

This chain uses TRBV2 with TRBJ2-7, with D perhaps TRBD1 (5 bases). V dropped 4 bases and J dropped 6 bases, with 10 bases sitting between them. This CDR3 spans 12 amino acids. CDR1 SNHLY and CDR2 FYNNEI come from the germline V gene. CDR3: CASSGAQGEQYF. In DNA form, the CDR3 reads TGTGCCAGCAGTGGGGCGCAGGGCGAGCAGTACTTC.

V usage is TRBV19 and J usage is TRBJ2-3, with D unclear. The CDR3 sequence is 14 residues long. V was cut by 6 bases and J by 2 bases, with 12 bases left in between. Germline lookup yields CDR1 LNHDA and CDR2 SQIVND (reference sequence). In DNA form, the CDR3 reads TGTGCCAGTAGCCAGACCGTGGTCACAGATACGCAGTATTTT. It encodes CASSQTVVTDTQYF.

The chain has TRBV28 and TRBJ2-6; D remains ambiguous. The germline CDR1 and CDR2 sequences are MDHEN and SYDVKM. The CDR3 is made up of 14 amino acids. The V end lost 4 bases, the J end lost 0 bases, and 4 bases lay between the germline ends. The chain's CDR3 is CASSSTSGANVLTF. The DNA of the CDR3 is TGTGCCAGCAGTTCCACCTCTGGGGCCAACGTCCTGACTTTC.

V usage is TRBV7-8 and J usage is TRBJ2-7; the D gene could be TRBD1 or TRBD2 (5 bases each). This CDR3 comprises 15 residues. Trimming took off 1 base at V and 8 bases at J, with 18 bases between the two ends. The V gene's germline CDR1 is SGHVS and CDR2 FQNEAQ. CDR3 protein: CASSLGWVQGDQQYF. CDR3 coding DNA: TGTGCCAGCAGCTTAGGGTGGGTGCAGGGAGACCAGCAGTACTTC.

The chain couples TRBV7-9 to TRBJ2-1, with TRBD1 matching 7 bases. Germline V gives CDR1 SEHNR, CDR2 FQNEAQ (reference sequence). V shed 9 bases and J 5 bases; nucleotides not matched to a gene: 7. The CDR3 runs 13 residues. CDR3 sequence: CASSGTADNEQFF. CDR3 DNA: TGTGCCAGTAGTGGGACAGCCGACAATGAGCAGTTCTTC. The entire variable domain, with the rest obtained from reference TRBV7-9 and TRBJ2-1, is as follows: DTGVSQNPRHKITKRGQNVTFRCDPISEHNRLYWYRQTLGQGPEFLTYFQNEAQLEKSRLLSDRFSAERPKGSFSTLEIQRTEQGDSAMYLCASSGTADNEQFFGPGTRLTVL.

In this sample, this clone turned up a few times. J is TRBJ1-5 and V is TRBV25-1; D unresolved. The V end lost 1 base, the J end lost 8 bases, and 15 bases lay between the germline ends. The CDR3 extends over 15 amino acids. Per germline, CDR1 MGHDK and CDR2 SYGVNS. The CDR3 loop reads CASSESSAFWEPQHF. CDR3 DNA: TGTGCCAGCAGTGAATCGAGCGCCTTTTGGGAGCCCCAGCATTTT.

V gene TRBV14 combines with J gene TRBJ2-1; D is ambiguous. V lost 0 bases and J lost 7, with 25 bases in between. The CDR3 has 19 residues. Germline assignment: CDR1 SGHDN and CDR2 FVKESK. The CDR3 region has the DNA TGTGCCAGCAGCCAAGATAGACCCCTAACCGGCCCCTACTTGAATGAGCAGTTCTTC. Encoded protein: CASSQDRPLTGPYLNEQFF.

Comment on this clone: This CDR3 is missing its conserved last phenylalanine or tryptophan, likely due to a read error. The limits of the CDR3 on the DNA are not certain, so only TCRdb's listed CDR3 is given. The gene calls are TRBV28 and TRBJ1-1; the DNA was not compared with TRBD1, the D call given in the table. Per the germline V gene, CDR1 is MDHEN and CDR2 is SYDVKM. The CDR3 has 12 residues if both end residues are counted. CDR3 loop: CASSQGQGQCHL.